What follows are 5 T cell receptor beta chains derived from one specimen sequenced in a study of lung T cells in sarcoidosis with Löfgren's syndrome. In TCRdb, the reads were re-called with MiXCR into one record per CDR3 protein. This table holds 15,000 to 20,000 distinct CDR3 sequences, about a fifth found once. Sequenced: CD4+ T cells from PBMCs. These receptors all stem from a human donor with sarcoidosis (Löfgren's syndrome or another form), or a control subject (not recorded which).

As concerns this clonotype: A much larger clone differs from this one at a single base, so this may be a read error. The chain is built from TRBV24-1 and TRBJ2-3, with no clear D. CDR3 length: 13 amino acids. Germline CDR1 is KGHDR and CDR2 is SFDVKD. CDR3 residues: CATSEIVTDTLYF. For the CDR3, the DNA is TGTGCCACCAGTGAGATTGTCACAGATACGCTGTATTTT.

This clonotype has a count of ten or more. The chain employs TRBV19 and TRBJ2-1, with D uncertain. Trimming left V 5 bases short and J 4 bases short, with 18 bases between. Germline V CDR1 and CDR2: LNHDA, SQIVND (reference sequence). The CDR3 contains 16 residues. CDR3 coding DNA: TGTGCCAGTAGTGGGGTTGGGCCGGAGAAATACAATGAGCAGTTCTTC. This codes for CASSGVGPEKYNEQFF. The complete variable domain, with remaining parts taken from reference TRBV19 and TRBJ2-1, reads DGGITQSPKYLFRKEGQNVTLSCEQNLNHDAMYWYRQDPGQGLRLIYYSQIVNDFQKGDIAEGYSVSREKKESFPLTVTSAQKNPTAFYLCASSGVGPEKYNEQFFGPGTRLTVL.

This clonotype was recorded many times. The rearrangement joins TRBV5-1 to TRBJ2-2; D perhaps matches TRBD2 (6 bases). CDR3 size: 15 residues. CDR1 SGHRS and CDR2 YFSETQ come from the germline V gene. V was cut by 0 bases and J by 6 bases, with 12 bases left in between. The CDR3 region is CASSLEAGTPGELFF. The DNA for the CDR3 is TGCGCCAGCAGCTTGGAGGCGGGGACCCCCGGGGAGCTGTTTTTT.

To note about this clonotype: A much more abundant neighbour one base away suggests this may be a read error. The chain joins TRBV19 to TRBJ2-5; 7 bases fit TRBD1. The CDR3 sequence is 14 residues long. From germline, CDR1 is LNHDA and CDR2 SQIVND (reference sequence). V lost 6 bases to trimming and J lost 7 bases; unmatched junction nucleotides: 11. The CDR3, as DNA: TGTGCCAGTAGCGGGACAGCAGCCATGGGGACCCAGTACTTC. This sequence encodes CASSGTAAMGTQYF.

This clonotype was counted many times. The gene calls are TRBV12-3 or TRBV12-4 and TRBJ2-3; 7 nucleotides agree with TRBD1. Germline trimming cut 6 bases from V and 10 bases from J; bases unmatched to any gene: 4. CDR3 size: 11 residues. The CDR3 DNA reads as TGTGCCAGCAGCCGACAGGGTCCGCAGTATTTT. This sequence encodes CASSRQGPQYF.